This T cell receptor (beta chain) stems from a study of CD8+ T cells in alopecia areata. Note on this clone: The antigen remains undetermined.

This CDR3 has 12 residues. Trimming left V 2 bases short and J 5 bases short, with 7 bases between. Germline loops: CDR1 SGHRS, CDR2 YFSETQ. Sequencing templates came from extracted RNA that was reverse transcribed into cDNA. TCRdb keeps only in-frame clones here, not all; method: immunoSEQ multiplex PCR. The sample has 150,000 or so clones, around 54% seen once. Findings and caveats of the study: An increase in clonality over normal scalp was evident in lesional scalp, especially alopecia totalis/universalis.

The clonotype comes from a human donor in good health. The rearrangement links TRBV5-1 to TRBJ2-5; the D is unclear. The material sequenced was CD4+ T cells sorted from blood. DNA of the CDR3: TGCGCCAGCAGCTTCGGCTTCGAGACCCAGTACTTC. Protein product: CASSFGFETQYF.